The 3 T cell receptor beta chains presented below share a single source sample, sequenced in a study of tumor-infiltrating lymphocytes in oesophageal squamous cell carcinoma. One entry per CDR3 protein, called by TCRdb with MiXCR from the PCR reads. The table includes roughly 13,000 distinct CDR3 sequences, roughly 44% detected once. Material: blood. The receptor source for this set is a male donor with esophageal squamous cell carcinoma.

This clonotype was counted at least ten times. V and J are TRBV6-6 and TRBJ2-7; possibly TRBD1 or TRBD2 for D (5 bases each). V shed 0 bases and J shed 4 bases, with 10 bases lying between them. Germline CDR1 and CDR2: MNHNY and SVGAGI (reference sequence). This CDR3 comprises 14 residues. CDR3 sequence reads: CASSYSRDPYEQYF. The CDR3 coding sequence is TGTGCCAGCAGTTACTCGAGGGACCCATACGAGCAGTACTTC.

Regarding this clonotype: It is likely a read error, because the conserved phenylalanine at the end of the CDR3 is missing. The limits of the CDR3 on the DNA are not certain, so only TCRdb's listed CDR3 is given. This chain uses TRBV12-3 or TRBV12-4 with TRBJ2-5; the table's D call, TRBD1, has no DNA check behind it. The CDR3 spans 14 residues, counting both ends. The chain's CDR3 is CAIPTGENGYTFGS.

The V call is TRBV20-1, the J call TRBJ2-4; D may be TRBD1 or TRBD2 (5 bases each). With the DNA end fitting TRBJ2-7 better, the J assignment may be wrong. The length of the CDR3 is 13 residues. Per the germline V gene, CDR1 is DFQATT and CDR2 is SNEGSKA (reference sequence). The CDR3, as DNA: TGCAGTGCTGTCCGGGACCACTCCTACGAGCAGTACTTC. Translated: CSAVRDHSYEQYF.